Sequencing of this T cell receptor (beta chain) was carried out in a study of blood T cell repertoires in COVID-19. On the study more broadly: Donors in the United States, Italy and Spain gave samples during acute or convalescent COVID-19. The analysed material was cDNA or gDNA that came from T cells, B-cell-depleted T cells, or PBMCs.

Germline CDR1 MNHNY, CDR2 SVGAGI (reference sequence). With 5 bases clipped from V and 1 base from J, the junction kept 7 bases outside the gene matches. The CDR3 covers 15 residues. Repertoires were generated with immunoSEQ multiplex PCR, while TCRdb's copy carries only in-frame clones and drops some. The sample consists of tens of thousands of clones, 80% of them appearing once. J is TRBJ2-7 and V is TRBV6-6; 8 nucleotides line up with TRBD2. The sequence came from a woman aged 70 to 79 with acute or convalescent COVID-19. The material sequenced was peripheral blood. The CDR3 DNA is TGTGCCAGCAGTCGTGACGGGGGGGCGTCCTACGAGCAGTACTTC. Amino acid sequence: CASSRDGGASYEQYF.